This entry lists 27 T cell receptor beta chains sequenced from one sample in a study of control samples from healthy donors and cancer patients (dated by TCRdb to about 2020). Libraries were prepared through the immunoSEQ multiplex PCR assay. Drawn from immuneACCESS, this table holds only the in-frame rearrangements with V and J called that TCRdb kept. Clones are partly lost; checked studies trace under half to an unresolved V gene and leave the rest unexplained. For this sample the table gives approximately 58,000 clones, of which 80% to 90% were detected only once. About 13% of the sample is in the top ten clones. The sample comprised PBMCs. Receptors were obtained from a woman aged 60 to 75 with lung cancer.

V is TRBV5-1 and J is TRBJ2-1; D is unresolved. V lost 0 bases and J lost 7, with 11 bases in between. The CDR3 spans 14 residues. Germline V gene sequence: CDR1 SGHRS, CDR2 YFSETQ. CDR3 in DNA: TGCGCCAGCAGCTTGGTCGGCTACCGGAATGAGCAGTTCTTC. Residues: CASSLVGYRNEQFF.

The rearrangement links TRBV9 to TRBJ2-7; possibly TRBD2 for D (5 bases). Trimming cost V 2 bases and J 2 bases, with 14 bases left between them. The CDR3 runs 15 residues. CDR1 and CDR2 from the germline V gene are SGDLS and YYNGEE. The CDR3 nucleotides are TGTGCCAGCAGCGTGGGAGTCGACACCACCTACGAGCAGTACTTC. Residues: CASSVGVDTTYEQYF.

This clone came up a few times. The rearrangement joins TRBV10-2 to TRBJ1-2, with 8 bases aligning to TRBD1. Germline CDR1 reads WSHSY; CDR2 reads SAAADI. The ends lost 6 bases at V and 7 bases at J; junction bases unmatched: 10. The CDR3 is 14 residues long. For the CDR3, the DNA is TGCGCCAGCAGGGACGGACAGGGAATACTTGGCTACACCTTC. Translation: CASRDGQGILGYTF.

This clone was detected only a few times. The chain has TRBV27 and TRBJ2-7, with D perhaps matching TRBD1 (6 bases). The V gene's germline CDR1 is MNHEY and CDR2 SMNVEV (reference sequence). Trimming pared 2 bases from V and 3 bases from J, leaving 8 bases between. CDR3 length: 13 residues. CDR3 nucleotides: TGTGCCAGCAGTTTAGCACAGGGCTACGAGCAGTACTTC. Translated: CASSLAQGYEQYF.

The rearrangement joins TRBV7-6 to TRBJ2-5; D is uncertain. In germline, CDR1 is SGHVS, CDR2 FNYEAQ. The ends were cut back, 4 bases at V and 5 bases at J, with 11 bases in the middle. CDR3 length: 13 amino acids. This chain's CDR3 is CASSSVPRETQYF. The CDR3 region has the DNA TGTGCCAGCAGCTCCGTACCCAGGGAGACCCAGTACTTC.

V is TRBV12-3 or TRBV12-4 and J is TRBJ1-1; D remains ambiguous. V shed 5 bases and J shed 1 base, with 5 bases lying between them. The CDR3 runs to 12 residues. CDR3 residues: CASSPENTEAFF. The CDR3 bases are TGTGCCAGCAGTCCGGAGAACACTGAAGCTTTCTTT.

A few counts support this clone. The V and J genes are TRBV27 and TRBJ1-6, with 8 bases that match TRBD1. V lost 2 bases, J lost 6 bases, and 9 bases stayed unmatched. The CDR3 runs to 17 residues. CDR1 is MNHEY and CDR2 is SMNVEV in the germline V gene (reference sequence). The CDR3, as DNA: TGTGCCAGCAGTTTAGTTCCGACAGGGGTCAGTAATTCACCCCTCCACTTT. This encodes CASSLVPTGVSNSPLHF.

This clone has only one observation. The chain combines TRBV28 with TRBJ1-2, with D perhaps matching TRBD1 (6 bases). Between the trimmed V and J ends, which lost 1 base and 8 bases, there was a span of 17 bases. CDR3 length: 15 amino acids. The germline CDR1 and CDR2 sequences are MDHEN and SYDVKM. CDR3 amino acids: CASSLFQSLGQGYTF. In DNA form, the CDR3 reads TGTGCCAGCAGTTTATTCCAATCCCTCGGACAGGGCTACACCTTC.

The chain recombines TRBV24-1 with TRBJ2-1, with 9 bases that match TRBD1. Germline V gives CDR1 KGHDR, CDR2 SFDVKD. The CDR3 is 15 amino acids. The junction had 3 bases not matched to a gene; V was cut back by 1 base and J by 6 bases. The CDR3 nucleotides are TGTGCCACCAGTGATTTCGGACAGGGGATCAATGAGCAGTTCTTC. Its translation is CATSDFGQGINEQFF.

The CDR3 region is CASSQLLMTQYF. The CDR3 nucleotides read TGTGCCAGCAGTCAGTTGCTTATGACGCAGTATTTT. The gene calls are TRBV28 and TRBJ2-3; no definite D call. CDR1 and CDR2 (germline): MDHEN, SYDVKM. This CDR3 comprises 12 residues. The germline V and J ends were trimmed by 5 bases and 9 bases, with 12 bases remaining between them.

The CDR3 nucleotides are TGCGCCAGCAGCCGCGAGGGACCCTTAGACGGAGAGACCCAGTACTTC. Its protein is CASSREGPLDGETQYF. The rearrangement joins TRBV5-1 to TRBJ2-5; D is tentatively TRBD1 or TRBD2 (5 bases each). From germline, CDR1 is SGHRS and CDR2 YFSETQ. The CDR3 is 16 residues long. The V end was cut by 4 bases, the J end by 4 bases, with 20 bases between.

This clone was counted a single time. The chain couples TRBV5-1 to TRBJ2-7; TRBD1 agrees at 7 bases. This CDR3 spans 14 amino acids. J lost 3 bases, V lost 4 bases, and 7 bases had no gene match. In germline, CDR1 is SGHRS, CDR2 YFSETQ. CDR3 residues: CASSRLGTDYEQYF. The DNA of the CDR3 is TGCGCCAGCAGCCGCCTCGGGACAGACTACGAGCAGTACTTC.

The chain combines TRBV5-1 with TRBJ2-2, with TRBD1 identical over 7 bases. Germline CDR1 reads SGHRS; CDR2 reads YFSETQ. V lost 0 bases to trimming and J lost 3 bases; unmatched junction nucleotides: 2. This CDR3 spans 15 amino acids. The CDR3 spells CASSLGQGDTGELFF. The CDR3 nucleotides are TGCGCCAGCAGCTTGGGGCAGGGGGACACCGGGGAGCTGTTTTTT.

This chain links TRBV6-1 with TRBJ1-4, with D perhaps matching TRBD1 (5 bases). This CDR3 comprises 14 residues. The V and J ends lost 1 base and 6 bases respectively, with 9 bases between them. Germline V CDR1 and CDR2: MNHNS, SASEGT. The CDR3 nucleotides read TGTGCCAGCAGTGAAGGATGGGGGGATGAAAAACTGTTTTTT. It specifies CASSEGWGDEKLFF.

This chain connects TRBV24-1 to TRBJ2-7; the match to TRBD1 covers 9 bases. V was pared by 4 bases and J by 2 bases, with 5 bases of the junction left unmatched. This CDR3 is 15 amino acids long. Germline loops: CDR1 KGHDR, CDR2 SFDVKD. The CDR3 is CATSDTQGAAYEQYF. The CDR3 nucleotides read TGTGCCACCAGTGACACACAGGGGGCGGCCTACGAGCAGTACTTC.

The V gene is TRBV19, the J gene TRBJ1-4; D is unresolved. The V and J ends lost 3 bases and 0 bases respectively, with 8 bases between them. The CDR3 is 15 residues long. Germline-derived CDR1 and CDR2 are LNHDA and SQIVND (reference sequence). CDR3: CASSISVATNEKLFF. CDR3 nucleotide sequence: TGTGCCAGTAGTATTTCAGTTGCAACTAATGAAAAACTGTTTTTT.

The gene calls are TRBV4-1 and TRBJ1-3, with D possibly matching TRBD1 (6 bases). The germline gives CDR1 MGHRA, CDR2 YSYEKL. The CDR3 extends over 14 amino acids. The V gene lost 3 bases and the J gene lost 9 bases, with 15 bases spanning the gap. CDR3 DNA: TGCGCCAGCAGCCACGGGACACGGGGAGGCACCATATATTTT. It encodes CASSHGTRGGTIYF.

V gene TRBV6-1 combines with J gene TRBJ1-5; no firm D call. The length of the CDR3 is 16 residues. The germline gives CDR1 MNHNS, CDR2 SASEGT. V was pared by 0 bases and J by 4 bases, with 13 bases between. The CDR3 reads CASSEAARLGNQPQHF. In DNA form, the CDR3 reads TGTGCCAGCAGTGAAGCGGCCAGGTTAGGGAATCAGCCCCAGCATTTT.

The chain carries TRBV2 and TRBJ1-6, with D uncertain. The CDR3 loop spans 15 amino acids. Germline-derived CDR1 and CDR2 are SNHLY and FYNNEI. V was clipped by 1 base and J by 9 bases, with 13 bases between them. The CDR3 bases are TGTGCCAGCAGTGAAGATGGGGTAGCTGTTTCACCCCTCCACTTT. Translating it yields CASSEDGVAVSPLHF.

The chain combines TRBV28 with TRBJ1-6, with D maybe TRBD1 (6 bases). Trimming cost V 6 bases and J 0 bases, with 12 bases left between them. The CDR3 loop spans 16 amino acids. The germline V gene has CDR1 MDHEN and CDR2 SYDVKM. In nucleotides, the CDR3 is TGTGCCAGCAGGTATCCGACAGGCTCCTATAATTCACCCCTCCACTTT. Protein: CASRYPTGSYNSPLHF.

V usage is TRBV18 and J usage is TRBJ2-1; 8 nucleotides align to TRBD1. CDR1 is KGHSH, CDR2 LQKENI, per germline. V shed 3 bases and J 7 bases; nucleotides not matched to a gene: 5. CDR3 length: 14 amino acids. The CDR3 nucleotides read TGTGCCAGCTCACCGGACAGGGCGGGTAATGAGCAGTTCTTC. This codes for CASSPDRAGNEQFF. Variable domain in full (rest from reference TRBV18 and TRBJ2-1): NAGVMQNPRHLVRRRGQEARLRCSPMKGHSHVYWYRQLPEEGLKFMVYLQKENIIDESGMPKERFSAEFPKEGPSILRIQQVVRGDSAAYFCASSPDRAGNEQFFGPGTRLTVL.

CDR3 nucleotides: TGTGCCAGCAGCGCCGACGTGGGCAATCAGCCCCAGCATTTT. Encoded protein: CASSADVGNQPQHF. J is TRBJ1-5 and V is TRBV9; unclear D gene. The germline V and J ends were trimmed by 3 bases and 2 bases, with 9 bases remaining between them. The CDR3 runs to 14 residues. Germline V lookup: CDR1 SGDLS, CDR2 YYNGEE.

V gene TRBV10-2 combines with J gene TRBJ2-7; D is ambiguous. This CDR3 is 11 amino acids long. V lost 3 bases and J 4 bases, leaving 4 bases between the germline ends. The germline V gene has CDR1 WSHSY and CDR2 SAAADI. In DNA, the CDR3 is TGCGCCAGCAGTGAAGGGTACGAGCAGTACTTC. This gives the protein CASSEGYEQYF.

This chain connects TRBV10-2 to TRBJ1-4; D is unresolved. Germline V gives CDR1 WSHSY, CDR2 SAAADI. V lost 3 bases and J 4 bases, leaving 6 bases between the germline ends. The CDR3 covers 13 residues. CDR3 in DNA: TGCGCCAGCAGTGACGGAAATAATGAAAAACTGTTTTTT. As protein: CASSDGNNEKLFF.

The CDR3: CASSRLGTALEQYF. CDR3 sequence (DNA): TGTGCCAGCAGTCGACTTGGGACAGCCCTTGAGCAGTACTTC. This chain connects TRBV6-6 to TRBJ2-7; 7 nucleotides align to TRBD1. The V segment lost 5 bases and the J segment 7 bases; nucleotides outside the gene matches: 11. This CDR3 contains 14 residues. Germline CDR1 MNHNY, CDR2 SVGAGI (reference sequence).

The V and J genes are TRBV18 and TRBJ2-5; TRBD1 matches at 9 bases. Unmatched junction bases numbered 5, after V lost 5 bases and J lost 4 bases. The CDR3 is 14 amino acids. Germline assignment: CDR1 KGHSH and CDR2 LQKENI. Here the CDR3 reads CASSKDRGGETQYF. The DNA for the CDR3 is TGTGCCAGCTCAAAGGACAGGGGCGGAGAGACCCAGTACTTC.

This chain connects TRBV6-1 to TRBJ2-5, with no clear D. Trimming cost V 0 bases and J 8 bases, with 10 bases left between them. Germline-derived CDR1 and CDR2 are MNHNS and SASEGT. CDR3 length equals 13 residues. DNA of the CDR3: TGTGCCAGCAGTGAAGCGTTGGGAAGCACCCAGTACTTC. It yields the protein CASSEALGSTQYF.